The present T cell receptor (beta chain) was sequenced within a study of identifying expanded T cells in peripheral blood. The CDR3 consists of 15 residues. CDR1 is SGHTA and CDR2 is FQGNSA in the germline V gene. Trimming took 5 bases from V and 2 from J, leaving 14 bases between them. The repertoire was sequenced with immunoSEQ multiplex PCR; TCRdb's copy has only in-frame clones and lacks some. The sample has about 130,000 clones; about 86% are singletons. Sequencing was performed on blood. The sequence derives from a person between 18 and 75 years old in good health. This chain joins TRBV7-2 and TRBJ2-3, with a possible D match to TRBD1 (5 bases). Here the CDR3 reads CASSPTRTYTDTQYF. The DNA of the CDR3 is TGTGCCAGCAGCCCCACAAGGACATACACAGATACGCAGTATTTT.